The TCR beta chain under discussion was sequenced for a study of blood T cell repertoires in COVID-19. Study-level information: From the United States, Italy and Spain came samples of acute and convalescent COVID-19.

In the study's own analysis: Reference gene primer amplification gave nucleated cell count estimates. Repertoires were generated with immunoSEQ multiplex PCR, while TCRdb's copy carries only in-frame clones and drops some. V, J and clone size reflect that table, while D and trimming were determined from the DNA. The table shows around 80,000 clones, with about 80% occurring only once. Sequencing was carried out using peripheral blood. This sequence was found in a man aged 45 to 65 with active or convalescent COVID-19.

The CDR3 here is CASTGGQDTQYF. The CDR3, as DNA: TGTGCCAGCACGGGGGGCCAAGATACGCAGTATTTT. The rearrangement uses TRBV2 and TRBJ2-3; perhaps TRBD2 as D (7 bases). The germline V and J ends were trimmed by 7 bases and 5 bases, with 10 bases remaining between them. The CDR3 consists of 12 residues. The germline CDR1 and CDR2 sequences are SNHLY and FYNNEI.